Below, 28 T cell receptor beta chains from the same sample are listed, as sequenced in a study of blood T cell repertoires in COVID-19. TCRdb's copy holds only in-frame clones and misses some; the assay was immunoSEQ multiplex PCR. Seen here are nearly 80,000 clones, approximately 90% observed once, and the top ten hold nearly 5%. What was sequenced was peripheral blood. Receptors were obtained from a woman aged 80 or over with active or convalescent COVID-19.

The rearrangement links TRBV7-2 to TRBJ2-7; 11 positions agree with TRBD2. Germline V gene lookup returns CDR1 SGHTA and CDR2 FQGNSA. The V segment lost 3 bases and the J segment 5 bases; nucleotides outside the gene matches: 6. This CDR3 has 15 amino acids. The CDR3 coding sequence is TGTGCCAGCAGCTTGTCTAGCGGGGGGTTCAACGAGCAGTACTTC. This translates into CASSLSSGGFNEQYF. Full variable domain (missing parts from reference TRBV7-2 and TRBJ2-7): GAGVSQSPSNKVTEKGKDVELRCDPISGHTALYWYRQSLGQGLEFLIYFQGNSAPDKSGLPSDRFSAERTGGSVSTLTIQRTQQEDSAVYLCASSLSSGGFNEQYFGPGTRLTVT.

The table lists this clone with a few counts. CDR3 DNA sequence: TGTGCCAGTAGTCCCTTACGGGAGTTCTATCAGCCCCAGCATTTT. As protein: CASSPLREFYQPQHF. The chain is built from TRBV19 and TRBJ1-5; no firm D call. Looked up from germline, CDR1 is LNHDA and CDR2 is SQIVND (reference sequence). The CDR3 is 15 amino acids. V dropped 5 bases and J dropped 5 bases, with 16 bases sitting between them.

V gene TRBV7-2 combines with J gene TRBJ2-3; 12 nucleotides align to TRBD2. V lost 2 bases to trimming and J lost 5 bases; unmatched junction nucleotides: 5. The CDR3 sequence is 16 residues long. Germline CDR1 and CDR2: SGHTA and FQGNSA. The chain's CDR3 is CASSLRTSGKGDTQYF. Written as DNA, the CDR3 is TGTGCCAGCAGCTTACGGACTAGCGGGAAGGGAGATACGCAGTATTTT.

This sequence joins TRBV13 and TRBJ1-2; D is ambiguous. Trimming removed 5 bases from V and 4 bases from J, with 23 bases in between. The CDR3 sequence is 17 residues long. Germline lookup yields CDR1 PRHDT and CDR2 FYEKMQ (reference sequence). CDR3 residues: CASSPRLSRFVGYGYTF. DNA of the CDR3: TGTGCCAGCAGCCCGCGCCTCTCCCGCTTCGTTGGCTATGGCTACACCTTC.

The chain has TRBV11-2 and TRBJ1-1; maybe TRBD1 (6 bases). V was cut by 4 bases and J by 4 bases, with 16 bases left in between. Germline CDR1 SGHAT, CDR2 FQNNGV. This CDR3 is built from 15 residues. The chain's CDR3 is CASSSLGRGGTEAFF. The DNA for the CDR3 is TGTGCCAGCAGCTCCCTGGGGAGGGGGGGCACTGAAGCTTTCTTT.

V usage is TRBV7-2 and J usage is TRBJ2-7; TRBD1 matches at 9 bases. Trimming took 5 bases from V and 2 from J; bases not matched to a gene: 10. The germline V gene encodes CDR1 SGHTA and CDR2 FQGNSA. The CDR3 has 16 residues. This CDR3 is CASSRGQGKGTYEQYF. CDR3 in DNA: TGTGCCAGCAGCCGCGGACAGGGGAAAGGGACCTACGAGCAGTACTTC.

The J gene is TRBJ2-6, the V gene TRBV28, with 7 positions matching TRBD1. Germline values: CDR1 MDHEN, CDR2 SYDVKM. The J segment lost 2 bases and the V segment lost 8 bases, leaving 6 bases of the junction unmatched. There are 15 residues in the CDR3. DNA of the CDR3: TGTGCCAGCGAACCCGGGACAGCTGGGGCCAACGTCCTGACTTTC. It is translated as CASEPGTAGANVLTF.

CDR3 region: CASSNPSGGASYNEQFF. CDR3 sequence (DNA): TGTGCCAGCAGCAACCCGAGCGGGGGGGCTTCCTACAATGAGCAGTTCTTC. This chain uses TRBV5-4 with TRBJ2-1; 10 bases are a match to TRBD2. Unmatched junction bases numbered 8, after V lost 4 bases and J lost 1 base. The CDR3 spans 17 residues. CDR1 is SGHNT, CDR2 YYREEE, per germline (reference sequence).

The V and J genes are TRBV5-1 and TRBJ2-4; TRBD1 is a possible D gene (6 bases). V lost 4 bases and J 7 bases, leaving 18 bases between the germline ends. The germline V gene encodes CDR1 SGHRS and CDR2 YFSETQ. The CDR3 spans 15 residues. CDR3 in amino acids: CASSPTGQPRNIQYF. The CDR3 DNA reads TGCGCCAGCAGCCCGACGGGACAACCCCGGAACATTCAGTACTTC.

This clone was seen a few times. The genes are TRBV5-6 and TRBJ1-1, with D perhaps matching TRBD1 (5 bases). The CDR3 has 13 amino acids. Trimming pared 4 bases from V and 1 base from J, leaving 8 bases between. Germline assignment: CDR1 SGHDT and CDR2 YYEEEE. The CDR3 region is CASSGDRNTEAFF. CDR3 DNA sequence: TGTGCCAGCAGCGGAGACAGGAACACTGAAGCTTTCTTT.

This clone came up a few times. The V call is TRBV7-9, the J call TRBJ2-7; D possibly corresponds to TRBD2 (5 bases). The V end was cut by 3 bases, the J end by 0 bases, with 15 bases between. Per the germline V gene, CDR1 is SEHNR and CDR2 is FQNEAQ (reference sequence). CDR3 length: 16 residues. The CDR3 DNA follows: TGTGCCAGCAGCTTGGAGGCCGTTTCAACCTCCTACGAGCAGTACTTC. It translates to CASSLEAVSTSYEQYF.

This chain's CDR3 is CASSLTSGGAYEQYF. The CDR3 DNA reads as TGTGCCAGCAGCTTAACTAGCGGGGGTGCCTACGAGCAGTACTTC. The V and J genes are TRBV7-9 and TRBJ2-7; TRBD2 agrees at 11 bases. CDR1 and CDR2 (germline): SEHNR, FQNEAQ (reference sequence). The junction had 2 bases not matched to a gene; V was cut back by 2 bases and J by 2 bases. The CDR3 covers 15 residues.

The chain is built from TRBV5-1 and TRBJ2-5; D call uncertain. The V and J ends lost 2 bases and 3 bases respectively, with 2 bases between them. The CDR3 consists of 11 residues. Germline lookup yields CDR1 SGHRS and CDR2 YFSETQ. Written as DNA, the CDR3 is TGCGCCAGCAGCTTCAAAGAGACCCAGTACTTC. Translated: CASSFKETQYF.

The rearrangement links TRBV4-1 to TRBJ2-5; D is unclear. V was clipped by 2 bases and J by 7 bases, with 5 bases between them. This CDR3 is 11 amino acids long. Germline loops: CDR1 MGHRA, CDR2 YSYEKL. CDR3 sequence: CASSQSRTQYF. The CDR3 DNA reads TGCGCCAGCAGCCAATCGAGGACCCAGTACTTC.

This clone was detected once. At one end the junction does not follow the germline gene, possibly because of a read error. This chain uses TRBV6-5 with TRBJ2-7; 7 bases line up with TRBD1. Germline assignment: CDR1 MNHEY and CDR2 SVGAGI. CDR3 length: 16 amino acids. CDR3 loop: CASSYSSGTATYEQYF. In DNA, the CDR3 is TGTGCCAGCAGCTACTCATCCGGGACAGCGACCTACGAGCAGTACTTC.

The chain couples TRBV5-1 to TRBJ2-7, with 9 bases that match TRBD1. The CDR3 has 15 amino acids. Unmatched junction bases numbered 6, after V lost 1 base and J lost 4 bases. CDR1 and CDR2 from the germline V gene are SGHRS and YFSETQ. CDR3 region: CASSLTGTGLYEQYF. The CDR3 DNA reads as TGCGCCAGCAGCTTGACCGGGACAGGGTTGTACGAGCAGTACTTC.

The CDR3 sequence is CASSLRAGARRTEAFF. CDR3 coding DNA: TGTGCCAGCAGCTTAAGGGCAGGGGCCCGAAGGACTGAAGCTTTCTTT. The gene calls are TRBV7-2 and TRBJ1-1; tentative D call: TRBD1 (6 bases). CDR1 and CDR2 (germline): SGHTA, FQGNSA. Trimming removed 2 bases at V and 5 bases at J, with 18 bases between. CDR3 size: 16 residues.

V usage is TRBV7-6 and J usage is TRBJ2-2, with TRBD2 identical over 7 bases. Germline V gene sequence: CDR1 SGHVS, CDR2 FNYEAQ. This CDR3 region has 16 residues. Germline trimming cut 5 bases from V and 1 base from J; bases unmatched to any gene: 7. CDR3 sequence (DNA): TGTGCCAGCAGCCACTGGGGCGGGAGGAACACCGGGGAGCTGTTTTTT. Amino acids: CASSHWGGRNTGELFF.

The V and J genes are TRBV6-5 and TRBJ1-4; TRBD1 is a possible D gene (6 bases). Trimming pared 6 bases from V and 2 bases from J, leaving 10 bases between. The CDR3 is 14 amino acids. Per germline, CDR1 MNHEY and CDR2 SVGAGI. CDR3 residues: CASSRQETNEKLFF. CDR3 DNA: TGTGCCAGCAGCCGACAGGAGACTAATGAAAAACTGTTTTTT.

The chain combines TRBV11-2 with TRBJ2-3; 10 bases match TRBD2. The CDR3 extends over 16 amino acids. CDR1 is SGHAT and CDR2 is FQNNGV in the germline V gene. The trim removed 8 bases at V and 5 bases at J, leaving 13 bases unmatched. The CDR3 protein is CASGLGLSGRLDTQYF. The CDR3 coding sequence is TGTGCCAGCGGACTGGGGCTTAGCGGGAGGTTAGATACGCAGTATTTT. Based on the CDR3 plus reference TRBV11-2 and TRBJ2-3, the full variable domain is EAGVAQSPRYKIIEKRQSVAFWCNPISGHATLYWYQQILGQGPKLLIQFQNNGVVDDSQLPKDRFSAERLKGVDSTLKIQPAKLEDSAVYLCASGLGLSGRLDTQYFGPGTRLTVL.

This rearrangement joins TRBV6-2 or TRBV6-3 to TRBJ2-3; 11 bases fit TRBD2. This CDR3 spans 17 amino acids. The ends lost 2 bases at V and 5 bases at J; junction bases unmatched: 9. Germline V gene lookup returns CDR1 MNHEY and CDR2 SVGEGT. For the CDR3, the DNA is TGTGCCAGCAGTTACCCCACTAGCGGGAGAAGGGGAGATACGCAGTATTTT. Its translation: CASSYPTSGRRGDTQYF.

The chain has TRBV6-2 or TRBV6-3 and TRBJ2-3, with 9 nucleotides matching TRBD1. Per the germline V gene, CDR1 is MNHEY and CDR2 is SVGEGT. The CDR3 spans 16 residues. V lost 0 bases to trimming and J lost 5 bases; unmatched junction nucleotides: 6. CDR3 coding DNA: TGTGCCAGCAGTTACTCCCCGGGACAGGGCATAGATACGCAGTATTTT. It encodes CASSYSPGQGIDTQYF.

This clone appeared a few times. The gene calls are TRBV19 and TRBJ2-6, with 7 bases fitting TRBD2. Trimming removed 3 bases from V and 1 base from J; junction bases left unmatched: 6. The CDR3 extends over 17 amino acids. Germline values: CDR1 LNHDA, CDR2 SQIVND (reference sequence). The CDR3 region is CASSMRWGGSGANVLTF. In DNA, the CDR3 is TGTGCCAGTAGTATGAGATGGGGGGGATCTGGGGCCAACGTCCTGACTTTC.

The chain has TRBV30 and TRBJ2-5; possibly TRBD2 for D (6 bases). Germline V gene data show CDR1 as GTSNPN and CDR2 as SVGIG (reference sequence). The CDR3 is 16 residues long. V lost 2 bases to trimming and J lost 5 bases, with 21 bases between them. CDR3 DNA sequence: TGTGCCTGGAGTAACATCGGACAACCGGCGGGGGAGACCCAGTACTTC. This encodes CAWSNIGQPAGETQYF.

The rearrangement uses TRBV5-4 and TRBJ2-5, with D possibly being TRBD1 (5 bases). Germline V lookup: CDR1 SGHNT, CDR2 YYREEE (reference sequence). V lost 3 bases and J 3 bases, leaving 12 bases between the germline ends. There are 14 residues in the CDR3. The CDR3 sequence: CASSYRQGKETQYF. The CDR3 region has the DNA TGTGCCAGCAGCTACAGGCAGGGAAAAGAGACCCAGTACTTC.

This chain links TRBV5-4 with TRBJ2-1, with 9 positions matching TRBD1. Germline CDR1 is SGHNT and CDR2 is YYREEE (reference sequence). This CDR3 is 15 amino acids long. With 3 bases clipped from V and 6 bases from J, the junction kept 7 bases outside the gene matches. DNA of the CDR3: TGTGCCAGCAGCTGGACTGACAGGGGGAGCAATGAGCAGTTCTTC. Its translation: CASSWTDRGSNEQFF. Drawing the rest from reference TRBV5-4 and TRBJ2-1, the complete variable domain is ETGVTQSPTHLIKTRGQQVTLRCSSQSGHNTVSWYQQALGQGPQFIFQYYREEENGRGNFPPRFSGLQFPNYSSELNVNALELDDSALYLCASSWTDRGSNEQFFGPGTRLTVL.

This chain joins TRBV18 and TRBJ1-2; TRBD1 agrees at 8 bases. The CDR3 loop spans 15 amino acids. Germline CDR1 is KGHSH and CDR2 is LQKENI. V was clipped by 5 bases and J by 0 bases; unmatched bases: 5. Written as DNA, the CDR3 is TGTGCCAGCTCATTGACAGGGGAATCTAACTATGGCTACACCTTC. Translated: CASSLTGESNYGYTF.

The chain combines TRBV20-1 with TRBJ1-1; TRBD1 is a possible D gene (5 bases). There are 11 residues in the CDR3. Deletions cut 0 bases from V and 10 bases from J, with 9 bases between. CDR1 DFQATT and CDR2 SNEGSKA come from the germline V gene (reference sequence). As DNA, the CDR3 is TGCAGTGCTAGAGAGTCCCAGGGAGCTTTCTTT. It codes for CSARESQGAFF.